This TCR beta chain was identified in a study of siplizumab effects on memory and regulatory T cells. Findings and limits, study-wide: Whether the proliferating Tregs (from siplizumab cultures) were suppressive was not confirmed.

In regard to this clone: Its antigen is unknown.

Method: immunoSEQ multiplex PCR; TCRdb's copy keeps in-frame clones and lacks some. The sample carries about 100,000 clones, about 94% recorded once. The CDR3 spans 13 residues. Germline V gives CDR1 LNHNV, CDR2 YYDKDF (reference sequence). V gave up 6 bases and J gave up 8 bases; unmatched junction bases: 6. This receptor was identified in a human donor in good health. The chain links TRBV15 to TRBJ1-4, with TRBD1 identical over 7 bases. Sequencing was carried out using non-Treg CD4+ T cells sorted from blood. The CDR3 DNA is TGTGCCACCAGAAAGACAGGGAACGAAAAACTGTTTTTT. Its protein is CATRKTGNEKLFF.